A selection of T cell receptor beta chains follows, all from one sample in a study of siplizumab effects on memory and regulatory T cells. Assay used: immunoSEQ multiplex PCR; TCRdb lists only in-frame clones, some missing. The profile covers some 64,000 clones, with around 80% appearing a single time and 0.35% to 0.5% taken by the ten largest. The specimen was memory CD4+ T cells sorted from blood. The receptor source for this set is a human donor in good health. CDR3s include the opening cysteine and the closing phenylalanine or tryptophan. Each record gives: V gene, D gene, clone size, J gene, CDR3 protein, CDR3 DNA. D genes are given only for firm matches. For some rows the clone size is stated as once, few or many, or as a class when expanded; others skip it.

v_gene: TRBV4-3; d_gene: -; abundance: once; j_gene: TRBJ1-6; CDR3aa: CASSQDKGSPLHF; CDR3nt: TGCGCCAGCAGCCAAGACAAGGGGTCACCCCTCCACTTT
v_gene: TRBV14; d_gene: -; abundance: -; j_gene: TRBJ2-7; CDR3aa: CASSQVPPEQYF; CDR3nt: TGTGCCAGCAGCCAAGTCCCCCCCGAGCAGTACTTC
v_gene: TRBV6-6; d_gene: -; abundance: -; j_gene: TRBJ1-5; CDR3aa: CASRPGQGQPQHF; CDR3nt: TGTGCCAGCAGACCAGGGCAAGGTCAGCCCCAGCATTTT
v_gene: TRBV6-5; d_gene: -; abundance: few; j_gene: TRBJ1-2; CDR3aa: CASSEESGGYGYTF; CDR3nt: TGTGCCAGCAGTGAAGAGTCAGGAGGGTATGGCTACACCTTC
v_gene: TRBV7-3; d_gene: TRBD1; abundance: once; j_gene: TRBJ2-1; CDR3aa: CASSLRVGTGPSSYNEQFF; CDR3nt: TGTGCCAGCAGCTTAAGGGTAGGGACAGGGCCTAGCTCCTACAATGAGCAGTTCTTC
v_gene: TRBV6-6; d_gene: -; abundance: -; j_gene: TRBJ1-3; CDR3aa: CASSSGRAGNTIYF; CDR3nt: TGTGCCAGCAGTTCGGGCAGGGCTGGAAACACCATATATTTT
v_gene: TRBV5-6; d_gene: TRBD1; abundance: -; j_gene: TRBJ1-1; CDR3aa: CASRSTGMNTEAFF; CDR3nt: TGTGCCAGCAGGTCGACAGGGATGAACACTGAAGCTTTCTTT
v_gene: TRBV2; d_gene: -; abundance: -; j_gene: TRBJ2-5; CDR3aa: CASNPLARVGETQYF; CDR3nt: TGTGCCAGCAACCCCCTGGCGCGTGTGGGGGAGACCCAGTACTTC
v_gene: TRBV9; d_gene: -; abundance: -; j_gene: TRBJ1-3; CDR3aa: CASSTLSGGGSGNTIYF; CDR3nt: TGTGCCAGCAGCACTCTATCGGGCGGTGGCTCTGGAAACACCATATATTTT
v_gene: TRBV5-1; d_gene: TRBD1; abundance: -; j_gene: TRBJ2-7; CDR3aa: CASSRTGGDSYEQYF; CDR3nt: TGCGCCAGCAGCCGGACAGGGGGCGACTCCTACGAGCAGTACTTC
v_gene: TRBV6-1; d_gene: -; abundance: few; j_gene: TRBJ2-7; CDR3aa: CASSDWEGVPHYEQYF; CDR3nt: TGTGCCAGCAGTGATTGGGAGGGGGTGCCGCATTACGAGCAGTACTTC
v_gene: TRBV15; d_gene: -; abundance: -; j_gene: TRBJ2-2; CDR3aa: CATSLTKNTGELFF; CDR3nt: TGTGCCACCAGCCTTACAAAAAACACCGGGGAGCTGTTTTTT
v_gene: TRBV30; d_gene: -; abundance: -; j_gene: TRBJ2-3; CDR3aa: CAWYHGAGTDTQYF; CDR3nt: TGTGCCTGGTACCACGGGGCCGGGACAGATACGCAGTATTTT
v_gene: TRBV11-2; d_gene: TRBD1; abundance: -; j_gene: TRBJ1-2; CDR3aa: CASSLERQGGYTF; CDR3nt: TGTGCCAGCAGCTTAGAGAGACAGGGGGGCTACACCTTC
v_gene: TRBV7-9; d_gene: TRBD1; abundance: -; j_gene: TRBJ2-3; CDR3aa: CASSSQGAATDTQYF; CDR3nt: TGTGCCAGCAGCTCGCAGGGGGCGGCTACAGATACGCAGTATTTT
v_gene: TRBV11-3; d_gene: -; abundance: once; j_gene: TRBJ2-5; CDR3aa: CASSLGPGETQYF; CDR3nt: TGTGCCAGCAGCTTGGGACCGGGGGAGACCCAGTACTTC
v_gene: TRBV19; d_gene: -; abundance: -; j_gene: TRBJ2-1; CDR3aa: CASRSSYNEQFF; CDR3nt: TGTGCCAGCAGGAGCTCCTACAATGAGCAGTTCTTC
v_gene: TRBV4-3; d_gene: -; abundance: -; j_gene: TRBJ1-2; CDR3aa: CASSHGDSYGYGYTF; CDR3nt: TGCGCCAGCAGCCACGGGGACTCTTACGGCTATGGCTACACCTTC
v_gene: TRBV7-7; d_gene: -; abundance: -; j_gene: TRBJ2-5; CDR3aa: CASGGGRQETQYF; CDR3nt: TGTGCCAGTGGGGGGGGCCGACAAGAGACCCAGTACTTC
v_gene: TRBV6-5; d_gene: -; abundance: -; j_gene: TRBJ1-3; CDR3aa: CASRRGDTIYF; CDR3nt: TGTGCCAGCAGGAGAGGGGACACCATATATTTT
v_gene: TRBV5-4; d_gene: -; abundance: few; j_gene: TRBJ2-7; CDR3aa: CASSPVAGAGSYEQYF; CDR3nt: TGTGCCAGCAGCCCCGTAGCAGGGGCGGGATCCTACGAGCAGTACTTC
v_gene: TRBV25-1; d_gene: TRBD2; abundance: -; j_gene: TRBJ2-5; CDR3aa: CASSESRPAGGPQETQYF; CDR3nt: TGTGCCAGCAGTGAATCCCGGCCAGCGGGGGGCCCTCAAGAGACCCAGTACTTC
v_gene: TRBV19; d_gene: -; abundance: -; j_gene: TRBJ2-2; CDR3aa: CASRYSNTGELFF; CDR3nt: TGTGCCAGTAGGTACTCGAACACCGGGGAGCTGTTTTTT
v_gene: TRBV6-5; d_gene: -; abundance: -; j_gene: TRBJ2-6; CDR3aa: CASSPPGANVLTF; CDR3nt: TGTGCCAGCAGTCCTCCGGGGGCCAACGTCCTGACTTTC
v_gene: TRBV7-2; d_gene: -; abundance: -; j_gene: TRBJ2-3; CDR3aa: CASSSPNSGTQYF; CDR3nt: TGTGCCAGCAGCTCCCCCAACTCGGGTACGCAGTATTTT
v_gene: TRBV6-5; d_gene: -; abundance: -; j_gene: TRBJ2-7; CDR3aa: CASRGDAGTYEQYF; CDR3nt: TGTGCCAGCAGAGGGGACGCGGGCACCTACGAGCAGTACTTC
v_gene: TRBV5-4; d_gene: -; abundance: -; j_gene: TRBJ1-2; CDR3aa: CASSFGGRDGYTF; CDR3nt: TGTGCCAGCAGCTTTGGAGGGAGAGATGGCTACACCTTC
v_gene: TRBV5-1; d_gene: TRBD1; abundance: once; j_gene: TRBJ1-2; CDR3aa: CASSLEGQVLGGYTF; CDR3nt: TGCGCCAGCAGCTTGGAGGGACAGGTTCTGGGCGGCTACACCTTC
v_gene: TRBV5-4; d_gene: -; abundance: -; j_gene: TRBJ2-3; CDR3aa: CASSSHSPDTQYF; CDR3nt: TGTGCCAGCAGCTCCCACTCCCCCGATACGCAGTATTTT
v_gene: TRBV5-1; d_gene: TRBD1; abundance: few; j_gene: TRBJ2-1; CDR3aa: CASSLNTGGLGHEQFF; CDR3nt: TGCGCCAGCAGCTTGAATACAGGGGGCCTGGGGCATGAGCAGTTCTTC
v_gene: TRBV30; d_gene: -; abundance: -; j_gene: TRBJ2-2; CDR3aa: CAWSAGELFF; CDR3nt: TGTGCCTGGAGTGCCGGGGAGCTGTTTTTT
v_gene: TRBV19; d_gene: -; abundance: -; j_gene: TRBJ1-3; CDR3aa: CASSSRREVSGNTIYF; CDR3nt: TGTGCCAGTAGTTCAAGGCGGGAGGTCTCTGGAAACACCATATATTTT
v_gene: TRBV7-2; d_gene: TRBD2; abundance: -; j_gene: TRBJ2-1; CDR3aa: CASSTSGGLYNEQFF; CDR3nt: TGTGCCAGCAGCACAAGCGGGGGGCTTTACAATGAGCAGTTCTTC
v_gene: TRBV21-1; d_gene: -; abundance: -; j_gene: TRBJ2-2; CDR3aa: CASSRPGSGNTGELFF; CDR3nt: TGTGCCAGCAGCAGGCCCGGGTCCGGGAACACCGGGGAGCTGTTTTTT
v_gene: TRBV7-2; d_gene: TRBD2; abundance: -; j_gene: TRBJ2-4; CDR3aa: CASSLVLGTSGGADIQYF; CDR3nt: TGTGCCAGCAGCTTAGTCTTGGGGACTAGCGGGGGGGCGGACATTCAGTACTTC
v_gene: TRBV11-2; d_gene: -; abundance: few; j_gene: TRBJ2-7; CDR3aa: CASSPSYVMASYEQYF; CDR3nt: TGTGCCAGCAGCCCTTCCTATGTAATGGCTTCCTACGAGCAGTACTTC
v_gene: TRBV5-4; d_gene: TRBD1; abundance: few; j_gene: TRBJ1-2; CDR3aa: CASSTPTGGSVDGYTF; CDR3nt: TGTGCCAGCAGCACCCCCACAGGGGGCAGCGTTGATGGCTACACCTTC
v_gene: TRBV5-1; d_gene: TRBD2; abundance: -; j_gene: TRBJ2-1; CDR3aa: CASSWSGGADNEQFF; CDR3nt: TGCGCCAGCAGCTGGAGCGGGGGGGCTGACAATGAGCAGTTCTTC
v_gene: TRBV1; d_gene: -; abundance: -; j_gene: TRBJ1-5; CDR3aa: CTSSQTPPDSQPQHF; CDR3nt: TGCACCAGCAGCCAAACCCCCCCGGACAGTCAGCCCCAGCATTTT
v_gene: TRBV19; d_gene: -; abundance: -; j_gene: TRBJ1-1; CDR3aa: CASSIGSAARTEAFF; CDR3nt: TGTGCCAGTAGTATAGGTTCGGCGGCTAGGACTGAAGCTTTCTTT
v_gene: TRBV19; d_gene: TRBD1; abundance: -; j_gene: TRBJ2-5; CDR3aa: CASGTGGETQYF; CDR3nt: TGTGCCAGTGGGACAGGGGGAGAGACCCAGTACTTC
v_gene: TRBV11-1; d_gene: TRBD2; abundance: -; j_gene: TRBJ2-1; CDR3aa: CASRGLAGGPSEQFF; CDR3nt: TGTGCCTCGAGGGGACTAGCGGGGGGGCCGTCTGAGCAGTTCTTC
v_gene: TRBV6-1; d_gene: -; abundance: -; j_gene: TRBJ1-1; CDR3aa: CASHDVGGKTEAFF; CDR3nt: TGTGCCAGCCACGACGTAGGGGGGAAGACTGAAGCTTTCTTT
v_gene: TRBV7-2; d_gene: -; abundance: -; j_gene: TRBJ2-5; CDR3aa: CASTSRAAGETQYF; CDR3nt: TGTGCCAGCACTAGCAGGGCGGCAGGGGAGACCCAGTACTTC
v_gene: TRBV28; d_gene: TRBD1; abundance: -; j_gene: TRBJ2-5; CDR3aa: CASSAYLGTGVQGETQYF; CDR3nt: TGTGCCAGCAGCGCGTACCTAGGGACAGGGGTTCAGGGGGAGACCCAGTACTTC
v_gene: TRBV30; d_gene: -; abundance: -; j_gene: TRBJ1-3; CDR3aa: CAWSPSGSLYF; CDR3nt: TGTGCCTGGAGTCCATCAGGATCCCTATATTTT
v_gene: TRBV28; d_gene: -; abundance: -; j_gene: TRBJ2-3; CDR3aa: CASSLPSKVDTQYF; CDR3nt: TGTGCCAGCAGTTTACCTAGTAAGGTTGATACGCAGTATTTT
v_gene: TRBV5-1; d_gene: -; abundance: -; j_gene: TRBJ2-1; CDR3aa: CASSSGLNKEQFF; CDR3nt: TGCGCCAGCAGCTCGGGACTGAATAAAGAGCAGTTCTTC
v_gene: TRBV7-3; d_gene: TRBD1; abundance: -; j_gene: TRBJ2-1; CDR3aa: CASSLTPTGGEQFF; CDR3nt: TGTGCCAGCAGCTTAACCCCTACAGGGGGTGAGCAGTTCTTC
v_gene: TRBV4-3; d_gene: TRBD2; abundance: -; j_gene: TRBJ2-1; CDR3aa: CASSQGSRLAGNNEQFF; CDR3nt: TGCGCCAGCAGCCAAGGCTCGCGTCTAGCGGGGAACAATGAGCAGTTCTTC
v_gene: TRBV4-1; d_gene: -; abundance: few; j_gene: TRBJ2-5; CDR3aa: CASSQEGIRQETQYF; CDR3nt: TGCGCCAGCAGCCAAGAGGGAATCAGGCAAGAGACCCAGTACTTC
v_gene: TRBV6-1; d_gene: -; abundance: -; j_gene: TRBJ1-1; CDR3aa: CASSHGGSNTEAFF; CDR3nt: TGTGCCAGCTCCCACGGGGGTTCGAACACTGAAGCTTTCTTT
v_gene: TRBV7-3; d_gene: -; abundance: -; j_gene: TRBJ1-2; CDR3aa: CASSLSGDGYTF; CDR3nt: TGTGCCAGCAGCTTAAGTGGGGATGGCTACACCTTC
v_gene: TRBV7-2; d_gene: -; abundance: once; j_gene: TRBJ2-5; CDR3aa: CASSYGSETQYF; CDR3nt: TGTGCCAGCAGCTATGGTTCGGAGACCCAGTACTTC
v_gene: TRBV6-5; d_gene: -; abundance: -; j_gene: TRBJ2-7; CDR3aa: CASSYSPARNYEQYF; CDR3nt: TGTGCCAGCAGTTACTCGCCCGCCAGAAACTACGAGCAGTACTTC
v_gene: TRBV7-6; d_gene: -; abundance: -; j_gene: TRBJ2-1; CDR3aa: CASSLMESNNEQFF; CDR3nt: TGTGCCAGCAGCTTAATGGAAAGCAACAATGAGCAGTTCTTC
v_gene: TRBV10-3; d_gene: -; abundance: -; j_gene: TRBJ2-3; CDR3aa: CAISAGARRKGDTQYF; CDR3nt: TGTGCCATCAGTGCGGGGGCGCGTCGAAAGGGAGATACGCAGTATTTT
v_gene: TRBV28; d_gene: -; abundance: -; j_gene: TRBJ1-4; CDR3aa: CASSPLGGINEKLFF; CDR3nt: TGTGCCAGCAGCCCCCTGGGGGGAATTAATGAAAAACTGTTTTTT
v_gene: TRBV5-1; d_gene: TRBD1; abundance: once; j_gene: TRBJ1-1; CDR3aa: CASSFDRVLTTEAFF; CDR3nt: TGCGCCAGCAGCTTTGACAGGGTATTGACCACTGAAGCTTTCTTT